One sample yielded the 11 T cell receptor beta chains listed below, sequenced in a study of OX40 agonist ivuxolimab in advanced cancers. Sequencing was performed with immunoSEQ multiplex PCR; in TCRdb, only in-frame clones are kept and a portion is missing. Of around 79,000 clones in the sample, roughly 85% were seen once. Sequencing was performed on CD4+ or CD8+ T cells sorted from blood, taken in a trial of the OX40 agonist ivuxolimab. The receptor set was obtained from an adult with an advanced solid tumor such as melanoma, head and neck, liver or kidney cancer.

The V call is TRBV6-1, the J call TRBJ1-5; weak D call: TRBD1 (6 bases). The CDR3 contains 14 residues. The germline CDR1 and CDR2 sequences are MNHNS and SASEGT. V was trimmed by 9 bases and J by 5 bases, leaving 17 bases between them. The CDR3 DNA sequence: TGTGCCAGTAAGCTACAGGGAGGGGATCAGCCCCAGCATTTT. Its protein is CASKLQGGDQPQHF.

This rearrangement joins TRBV11-2 to TRBJ2-5; no definite D call. The V end lost 1 base, the J end lost 5 bases, and 8 bases lay between the germline ends. The CDR3 length is 13 residues. Per the germline V gene, CDR1 is SGHAT and CDR2 is FQNNGV. This CDR3 reads CASSLGGMETQYF. CDR3 bases: TGTGCCAGCAGCTTAGGGGGAATGGAGACCCAGTACTTC.

This rearrangement joins TRBV4-2 to TRBJ1-5; TRBD1 might be the D (6 bases). The germline CDR1 and CDR2 sequences are LGHNA and YNFKEQ. CDR3 length equals 15 residues. V lost 1 base, J lost 7 bases, and 14 bases lay in between. CDR3 DNA sequence: TGTGCCAGCAGCCAAGTTCCGACGGGGGGCCAGCCCCAGCATTTT. Encoded protein: CASSQVPTGGQPQHF.

This clone has only a few counts. J is TRBJ2-7 and V is TRBV5-1; no definite D call. This CDR3 spans 14 amino acids. Germline V gene lookup returns CDR1 SGHRS and CDR2 YFSETQ. The V end was cut by 1 base, the J end by 6 bases, with 14 bases between. The CDR3 reads CASSLRTEISEQYF. The CDR3 DNA reads TGCGCCAGCAGCTTGCGTACGGAAATCTCCGAGCAGTACTTC.

The sample holds one count of this clone. The V and J genes are TRBV27 and TRBJ2-7; 9 nucleotides line up with TRBD1. This CDR3 has 16 residues. V shed 5 bases and J 6 bases; nucleotides not matched to a gene: 14. CDR1 and CDR2 (germline): MNHEY, SMNVEV (reference sequence). The CDR3 DNA sequence: TGTGCCAGCAGTAGCTACCCGGGACAGGGCCCTTTCGAGCAGTACTTC. It encodes CASSSYPGQGPFEQYF.

Regarding this clone: The junction differs from germline at one of its ends, possibly a read error. The chain links TRBV11-2 to TRBJ2-1; possibly TRBD1 or TRBD2 for D (6 bases each). This CDR3 comprises 15 residues. Germline CDR1 is SGHAT and CDR2 is FQNNGV. The DNA for the CDR3 is TGTGCCAGCAGCTTAGCCCGGGGGCACAACAATGAGCTGTTCTTC. It codes for CASSLARGHNNELFF. The entire variable domain, with the rest obtained from reference TRBV11-2 and TRBJ2-1, is as follows: EAGVAQSPRYKIIEKRQSVAFWCNPISGHATLYWYQQILGQGPKLLIQFQNNGVVDDSQLPKDRFSAERLKGVDSTLKIQPAKLEDSAVYLCASSLARGHNNELFFGPGTRLTVL.

The chain carries TRBV19 and TRBJ1-5, with 8 bases matching TRBD1. V trimming: 7 bases; J trimming: 6 bases; junction bases outside the gene matches: 11. Germline-derived CDR1 and CDR2 are LNHDA and SQIVND (reference sequence). CDR3 length: 15 residues. The CDR3 sequence is CASTPTQGAAQPQHF. DNA of the CDR3: TGTGCCAGTACACCTACGCAGGGGGCTGCTCAGCCCCAGCATTTT. Looking up the rest from reference TRBV19 and TRBJ1-5 gives the full variable domain: DGGITQSPKYLFRKEGQNVTLSCEQNLNHDAMYWYRQDPGQGLRLIYYSQIVNDFQKGDIAEGYSVSREKKESFPLTVTSAQKNPTAFYLCASTPTQGAAQPQHFGDGTRLSIL.

V and J are TRBV30 and TRBJ2-3, with 7 bases matching TRBD2. The J segment lost 4 bases and the V segment lost 3 bases, leaving 13 bases of the junction unmatched. The CDR3 sequence is 16 residues long. CDR1 is GTSNPN, CDR2 SVGIG, per germline (reference sequence). The CDR3 is CAWRGIEGGGADTQYF. CDR3 coding DNA: TGTGCCTGGAGAGGGATCGAGGGCGGGGGTGCAGATACGCAGTATTTT.

This clone has only one observation. The chain carries TRBV27 and TRBJ1-1; D possibly corresponds to TRBD1 (6 bases). Trimming left V 1 base short and J 4 bases short, with 13 bases between. From germline, CDR1 is MNHEY and CDR2 SMNVEV (reference sequence). This CDR3 is built from 15 residues. CDR3 region: CASSLLGRGSTEAFF. The CDR3 nucleotides are TGTGCCAGCAGTTTATTGGGCAGGGGTAGCACTGAAGCTTTCTTT.

This clone was found a few times. The chain is built from TRBV5-4 and TRBJ2-7, with D uncertain. Trimming pared 2 bases from V and 6 bases from J, leaving 15 bases between. Germline V gene lookup returns CDR1 SGHNT and CDR2 YYREEE (reference sequence). The CDR3 contains 14 residues. The CDR3 DNA is TGTGCCAGCAGCTTTGATTACCCGGTGGGCGAGCAGTACTTC. Translated, it gives CASSFDYPVGEQYF. Combining the CDR3 with reference TRBV5-4 and TRBJ2-7 gives the whole variable domain ETGVTQSPTHLIKTRGQQVTLRCSSQSGHNTVSWYQQALGQGPQFIFQYYREEENGRGNFPPRFSGLQFPNYSSELNVNALELDDSALYLCASSFDYPVGEQYFGPGTRLTVT.

V is TRBV19 and J is TRBJ1-5; 10 nucleotides agree with TRBD1. CDR3 size: 16 residues. V trimming: 5 bases; J trimming: 2 bases; junction bases outside the gene matches: 6. CDR1 and CDR2 from the germline V gene are LNHDA and SQIVND (reference sequence). The CDR3 nucleotides are TGTGCCAGTAGTCCGACAGGGGGCGCGGGCAATCAGCCCCAGCATTTT. Protein sequence: CASSPTGGAGNQPQHF.